A selection of T cell receptor beta chains follows, all from one sample in a study of identical twins. A single record per CDR3 protein comes from TCRdb applying MiXCR to the 5' RACE reads. The table shows about 240,000 distinct CDR3 sequences, with about 10% occurring only once. The sequencing input was memory T cells sorted from blood. These receptors all come from a man aged 45 to 65 in good health. Each CDR3 is given with its conserved first and last residue. The D gene is left open where the match is weak. The size of a clone is reported for some rows only, either as once, few or many, or as a class for expanded clones.

v_call	j_call	d_call	clone_size	cdr3_nt	cdr3_aa
TRBV3-1	TRBJ2-7	NA	many	TGTGCCAGCAGCCCGACGCCTGTTTACACCTACGAGCAGTACTTC	CASSPTPVYTYEQYF
TRBV5-5	TRBJ2-3	NA	many	TGTGCCAGCAGCTTGGACAGCTTCTACACGCAGTATTTT	CASSLDSFYTQYF
TRBV5-5	TRBJ1-2	TRBD1	NA	TGTGCCAGCAGCCTCGGACAGGCTCAGTGGGACTATGGCTACACCTTC	CASSLGQAQWDYGYTF
TRBV4-3	TRBJ2-1	TRBD2	many	TGCGCCAGCAGCTCACAACTAGCGGGAGGGGGCAATGAGCAGTTCTTC	CASSSQLAGGGNEQFF
TRBV28	TRBJ2-2	NA	many	TGTGCCAGCAGCCCCATAGCAGGGAACACCGGGGAGCTGTTTTTT	CASSPIAGNTGELFF
TRBV3-1	TRBJ2-7	NA	many	TGTGCCAGCAGCCAAGATCGCGGACAGTGGGGGCAGTACTTC	CASSQDRGQWGQYF
TRBV7-2	TRBJ2-3	TRBD2	many	TGTGCCAGCAGCTTGGGTAGCGGGAGGGGCACAGATACGCAGTATTTT	CASSLGSGRGTDTQYF
TRBV20-1	TRBJ2-3	TRBD1	few	TGCAGTGCTAGAGTAGCGAAAGGGGGCAATCGTTTGACGCAGTATTTT	CSARVAKGGNRLTQYF
TRBV18	TRBJ1-5	NA	few	TGTGCCAGCTCACCGGTTGGAGTGGCTCAGCCCCAGCATTTT	CASSPVGVAQPQHF
TRBV4-3	TRBJ1-3	NA	few	TGCGCCAGCAGCCAACAGGGTGGAGGAAACACCATATATTTT	CASSQQGGGNTIYF
TRBV12-3/TRBV12-4	TRBJ1-1	NA	many	TGTGCCAGCTGCCCAACACCCCTGGTTGAAGCTTTCTTT	CASCPTPLVEAFF
TRBV29-1	TRBJ2-2	NA	many	TGCAGCGTGGGAGGGGGCGGTGGCACCGGGGAGCTGTTTTTT	CSVGGGGGTGELFF
TRBV19	TRBJ1-5	NA	many	TGTGCCAGTAGTAATCGGCGGACAAGCAATCAGCCCCAGCATTTT	CASSNRRTSNQPQHF
TRBV27	TRBJ2-3	TRBD2	few	TGTGCCAGCAGTTTAGAGGGGACTAGCGGCACAGATACGCAGTATTTT	CASSLEGTSGTDTQYF
TRBV7-8	TRBJ2-2	NA	few	TGTGCCAGCACCCGAGACCGGGCCGGGGAGCTGTTTTTT	CASTRDRAGELFF
TRBV3-1	TRBJ1-1	NA	NA	TGTGCCAGCAGCCCAACATGGGGAGGAACTGAAGCTTTCTTT	CASSPTWGGTEAFF
TRBV12-3/TRBV12-4	TRBJ1-4	NA	NA	TGTGCCAGCAGTTTAGCGCTAATGGAAAAACTGTTTTTT	CASSLALMEKLFF
TRBV11-2	TRBJ2-7	TRBD2	few	TGTGCCAGCAGCCTACTAGCGGGAGGCGGGGAGCAGTACTTC	CASSLLAGGGEQYF
TRBV21-1	TRBJ2-1	NA	many	TGTGCCAGCAGCAAAGCACCACTAGAGGTCTTC	CASSKAPLEVF
TRBV6-1	TRBJ2-4	NA	few	TGTGCCAGCAGCCCCCGACGAGCCAAAAACATTCAGTACTTC	CASSPRRAKNIQYF
TRBV6-5	TRBJ2-7	TRBD2	many	TGTGCCAGCAGTTATTTGGGGACTAGCGGCTACGAGCAGTACTTC	CASSYLGTSGYEQYF
TRBV4-3	TRBJ2-1	NA	many	TGCGCCAGCAGCCAAGAAAAGTCGCTAGTGGCGGGGTACAATGAGCAGTTCTTC	CASSQEKSLVAGYNEQFF
TRBV2	TRBJ2-3	NA	NA	TGTGCCAGCAGTCGGGACGGAATCACAGATACGCAGTATTTT	CASSRDGITDTQYF
TRBV5-1	TRBJ1-6	TRBD1	NA	TGCGCCAGCAGCTTGGTGGCCAGGGGGTTGGATTCACCCCTCCACTTT	CASSLVARGLDSPLHF
TRBV20-1	TRBJ2-3	TRBD2	NA	TGCAGTGCTAGAGGGGGACTAGCGGGGCGCACAGATACGCAGTATTTT	CSARGGLAGRTDTQYF
TRBV5-6	TRBJ1-1	NA	NA	TGTGCCAGCAGTCGCCCAGGGGCGAACACTGAAGCTTTCTTT	CASSRPGANTEAFF
TRBV14	TRBJ2-3	NA	few	TGTGCCAGCAGCCCTCACCACTATAGCACAGATACGCAGTATTTT	CASSPHHYSTDTQYF
TRBV19	TRBJ1-5	NA	NA	TGTGCCAGTAAGTTAAGGGGCAATCAGCCCCAGCATTTT	CASKLRGNQPQHF
TRBV20-1	TRBJ2-7	TRBD2	few	TGCAGTGCCCGTACGGGGACTAGCGGGGGGCCCCGAACCTACGAGCAGTACTTC	CSARTGTSGGPRTYEQYF
TRBV7-3	TRBJ2-2	TRBD1	NA	TGTGCCAGCAGCCTATCACAGGGGGCGATATACACCGGGGAGCTGTTTTTT	CASSLSQGAIYTGELFF
TRBV4-1	TRBJ1-3	NA	few	TGCGCCAGCAGCGACCCCCGGACCGGGACGCCAGGAAACACCATATATTTT	CASSDPRTGTPGNTIYF
TRBV7-7	TRBJ2-1	NA	many	TGTGCTAGCACCAAAGGCCACGGACTCAATGAGCAGTTCTTC	CASTKGHGLNEQFF
TRBV20-1	TRBJ2-1	NA	few	TGCAGTGCTAGACCCGGCACTAGTTTCGCCCTCGACAATGAGCAGTTCTTC	CSARPGTSFALDNEQFF
TRBV11-3	TRBJ2-5	NA	few	TGTGCCAGCAGCTTACAGGGGCAAGAGACCCAGTACTTC	CASSLQGQETQYF
TRBV7-2	TRBJ1-1	NA	NA	TGTGCCAGCAGCCCCCCCCCACGGAGTTTGGGGAACACTGAAGCTTTCTTT	CASSPPPRSLGNTEAFF
TRBV14	TRBJ2-7	NA	NA	TGTGCCAGCAGCCGAAATGCCTACGAGCAGTACTTC	CASSRNAYEQYF
TRBV6-2/TRBV6-3	TRBJ2-7	NA	many	TGTGCCAGCAGTAACGAGGTATCCTACGAGCAGTACTTC	CASSNEVSYEQYF
TRBV25-1	TRBJ1-3	NA	NA	TGTGCCAGCAGTGAAGGAAACACCATATATTTT	CASSEGNTIYF
TRBV11-2	TRBJ2-3	TRBD2	few	TGTGCCAGCAGGAGACTAGCACCTAGCACAGATACGCAGTATTTT	CASRRLAPSTDTQYF
TRBV5-1	TRBJ2-1	NA	NA	TGCGCCAGCAGCTTGTGGGGAAGTAACTACAATGAGCAGTTCTTC	CASSLWGSNYNEQFF
TRBV6-2/TRBV6-3	TRBJ1-1	NA	many	TGTGCCAGCAGCTCGGACGGACTGAACACTGAAGCTTTCTTT	CASSSDGLNTEAFF
TRBV25-1	TRBJ1-2	NA	many	TGTGCCAGCAGTCCCCCAGGGGTAGTGGGTCTTAACTATGGCTACACCTTC	CASSPPGVVGLNYGYTF
TRBV19	TRBJ2-2	NA	few	TGTGCCAGTAGTATCCATAGGGGCACCGGGGAGCTGTTTTTT	CASSIHRGTGELFF